Below are 27 T cell receptor beta chains sequenced from a single sample in a study of blood T cells in healthy people across ages. Through a sample-barcoded 5' primer and a J-beta primer mix, a second PCR was run for roughly 7 to 11 cycles. TCRdb redid the calling of the 5' RACE reads with MiXCR, one entry per CDR3 protein. The sample has 1.5 million or so distinct CDR3 sequences; about 42% are singletons. Sequencing was carried out using blood. Every receptor here comes from a woman aged 18-29 years in good health.

This clonotype came up a few times. The V and J genes are TRBV5-6 and TRBJ2-1; 8 bases agree with TRBD2. Unmatched junction bases numbered 1, after V lost 3 bases and J lost 2 bases. The CDR3 consists of 14 residues. The germline V gene encodes CDR1 SGHDT and CDR2 YYEEEE. CDR3 residues: CASSSLAAYNEQFF. CDR3 in DNA: TGTGCCAGCAGCTCACTAGCGGCCTACAATGAGCAGTTCTTC.

This clonotype turned up a few times. This sequence joins TRBV20-1 and TRBJ1-5; TRBD1 matches at 8 bases. The V and J ends lost 2 bases and 0 bases, in that order; junction bases with no gene match: 3. CDR1 and CDR2 (germline): DFQATT, SNEGSKA (reference sequence). The CDR3 covers 15 residues. CDR3 sequence reads: CSARLQGVSNQPQHF. The CDR3 nucleotides are TGCAGTGCTAGACTACAGGGGGTTAGCAATCAGCCCCAGCATTTT.

The chain recombines TRBV20-1 with TRBJ1-2; TRBD1 matches at 9 bases. CDR1 and CDR2 from the germline V gene are DFQATT and SNEGSKA (reference sequence). This CDR3 spans 13 amino acids. After removal of 3 bases from V and 6 bases from J, the junction contained 5 bases not matched to a gene. Here the CDR3 DNA reads TGCAGTGCTAGGGGGGACAGGGTTGATGGCTACACCTTC. It encodes CSARGDRVDGYTF.

V is TRBV6-2 or TRBV6-3 and J is TRBJ2-2; TRBD1 agrees at 10 bases. V gave up 6 bases and J gave up 5 bases; unmatched junction bases: 6. Germline assignment: CDR1 MNHEY and CDR2 SVGEGT. The CDR3 covers 15 residues. CDR3 amino acids: CASSYRDRGTGELFF. Here the CDR3 DNA reads TGTGCCAGCAGCTACCGGGACAGGGGTACCGGGGAGCTGTTTTTT.

The V call is TRBV4-3, the J call TRBJ2-4; D is unresolved. The DNA end favors TRBJ2-7, so the J call may be wrong. The CDR3 contains 13 residues. CDR1 and CDR2 from the germline V gene are LGHNA and YSLEER. The CDR3 reads CASSQILGNEQYF. The CDR3 DNA reads as TGCGCCAGCAGCCAAATCTTGGGTAACGAGCAGTACTTC.

This clonotype was picked up a small number of times. One end of the junction is discordant with germline, which a read error may explain. This chain links TRBV20-1 with TRBJ1-5; perhaps TRBD1 as D (6 bases). Germline values: CDR1 DFQATT, CDR2 SNEGSKA (reference sequence). The CDR3 contains 14 residues. CDR3: CSAEPQDSTQPQHF. Written as DNA, the CDR3 is TGCAGTGCCGAACCCCAGGACAGCACTCAGCCCCAGCATTTT.

The V and J genes are TRBV10-3 and TRBJ2-3, with 9 bases aligning to TRBD1. J was trimmed by 4 bases and V by 4 bases; bases with no gene match: 12. The germline CDR1 and CDR2 sequences are ENHRY and SYGVKD. The CDR3 sequence is 17 residues long. In DNA form, the CDR3 reads TGTGCCATCAGTGTTTCGTTGGGACAGGGTGGCCCAGATACGCAGTATTTT. This sequence encodes CAISVSLGQGGPDTQYF.

This clonotype was recorded a few times. The rearrangement joins TRBV7-2 to TRBJ1-5; a weak D match, TRBD1 (5 bases). Per the germline V gene, CDR1 is SGHTA and CDR2 is FQGNSA. V shed 8 bases and J shed 0 bases, with 11 bases lying between them. The CDR3 length is 14 residues. The CDR3 DNA follows: TGTGCCAGCGGGGGGAGGGATAGCAATCAGCCCCAGCATTTT. The encoded protein is CASGGRDSNQPQHF.

As regards this clonotype: Possible read error: a much larger clone is one base away. The rearrangement links TRBV29-1 to TRBJ2-5; a possible D gene is TRBD2 (6 bases). CDR3 length equals 13 residues. V was clipped by 7 bases and J by 11 bases, with 23 bases between them. The germline gives CDR1 SQVTM, CDR2 ANQGSEA. The CDR3 sequence is CSASALRNNEQYF. CDR3 nucleotide sequence: TGCAGCGCTAGCGCGCTCAGGAACAATGAGCAGTACTTC. The full variable domain, completed using reference TRBV29-1 and TRBJ2-5, is SAVISQKPSRDICQRGTSLTIQCQVDSQVTMMFWYRQQPGQSLTLIATANQGSEATYESGFVIDKFPISRPNLTFSTLTVSNMSPEDSSIYLCSASALRNNEQYFGPGTRLLVL.

CDR3 sequence (DNA): TGTGCCAGCAGCTCCCCCCTTAGCACCAGCACAGATACGCAGTATTTT. Translated: CASSSPLSTSTDTQYF. The gene calls are TRBV7-9 and TRBJ2-3; D ambiguous. Germline CDR1 reads SEHNR; CDR2 reads FQNEAQ (reference sequence). The CDR3 length is 16 residues. Between the trimmed V and J ends, which lost 4 bases and 0 bases, there was a span of 14 bases.

The J gene is TRBJ1-4, the V gene TRBV3-1; the match to TRBD1 covers 7 bases. The CDR3 totals 15 residues. The V gene's germline CDR1 is LGHDT and CDR2 YNNKEL (reference sequence). The ends lost 2 bases at V and 3 bases at J; junction bases unmatched: 3. CDR3 nucleotide sequence: TGTGCCAGCAGCCAAAGGGGGCTGGCTAATGAAAAACTGTTTTTT. Its protein product is CASSQRGLANEKLFF.

With respect to this clonotype: A read error may produce the germline difference seen at one junction end. CDR3 nucleotides: TGTGCCGGCAGCTTAGTTGAAAAACTGTTTTTT. It encodes CAGSLVEKLFF. The V and J genes are TRBV7-9 and TRBJ1-4; D is unclear. The CDR3 length is 11 residues. From germline, CDR1 is SEHNR and CDR2 FQNEAQ (reference sequence).

The chain links TRBV11-2 to TRBJ1-1, with 8 nucleotides matching TRBD1. The CDR3 loop spans 16 amino acids. Germline trimming cut 1 base from V and 3 bases from J; bases unmatched to any gene: 7. Germline CDR1 SGHAT, CDR2 FQNNGV. This CDR3 is CASSLAPDRVDTEAFF. The DNA for the CDR3 is TGTGCCAGCAGCTTAGCCCCGGACAGGGTGGACACTGAAGCTTTCTTT. Looking up the rest from reference TRBV11-2 and TRBJ1-1 gives the full variable domain: EAGVAQSPRYKIIEKRQSVAFWCNPISGHATLYWYQQILGQGPKLLIQFQNNGVVDDSQLPKDRFSAERLKGVDSTLKIQPAKLEDSAVYLCASSLAPDRVDTEAFFGQGTRLTVV.

Only a few counts were recorded for this clonotype. The genes are TRBV6-2 or TRBV6-3 and TRBJ1-5; 7 positions agree with TRBD1. The CDR3 is 16 residues long. In germline, CDR1 is MNHEY, CDR2 SVGEGT. The V and J ends lost 2 bases and 3 bases, in that order; junction bases with no gene match: 7. CDR3 loop: CASSYPDRSNNQPQHF. The CDR3 region has the DNA TGTGCCAGCAGTTACCCGGACAGGAGTAACAATCAGCCCCAGCATTTT.

This clonotype has only one observation. The gene calls are TRBV14 and TRBJ2-5; 9 bases are a match to TRBD1. The trim removed 5 bases at V and 1 base at J, leaving 8 bases unmatched. There are 16 residues in the CDR3. Germline CDR1 SGHDN, CDR2 FVKESK. The CDR3: CASSYIGTGTQETQYF. The CDR3 coding sequence is TGTGCCAGCAGCTACATCGGGACAGGGACCCAAGAGACCCAGTACTTC.

This chain uses TRBV10-3 with TRBJ1-2; 9 bases are a match to TRBD1. The CDR3 has 15 residues. J lost 6 bases, V lost 2 bases, and 7 bases had no gene match. CDR1 is ENHRY, CDR2 SYGVKD, per germline. CDR3 sequence: CAISEETWTGDGYTF. The CDR3 DNA is TGTGCCATCAGTGAGGAGACCTGGACAGGGGATGGCTACACCTTC.

This clonotype was counted only a few times. The chain carries TRBV20-1 and TRBJ2-7; 8 bases fit TRBD2. V was pared by 3 bases and J by 2 bases, with 6 bases of the junction left unmatched. Germline CDR1 and CDR2: DFQATT and SNEGSKA (reference sequence). The CDR3 length is 14 residues. The CDR3 region has the DNA TGCAGTGCTAGTTTGGTAGCGGGGCCCTACGAGCAGTACTTC. It yields the protein CSASLVAGPYEQYF.

The chain couples TRBV7-2 to TRBJ2-7; 13 nucleotides agree with TRBD2. Germline V gives CDR1 SGHTA, CDR2 FQGNSA. This CDR3 is built from 16 residues. Germline trimming cut 5 bases from V and 6 bases from J; bases unmatched to any gene: 10. CDR3 region: CASSRRTSGSFIEQYF. CDR3 nucleotides: TGTGCCAGCAGCCGTCGGACTAGCGGGAGTTTTATCGAGCAGTACTTC.

A single count supports this clonotype. One base away lies a much larger clone, so this may be a sequencing read error. The V call is TRBV5-1, the J call TRBJ1-2, with 8 bases lining up with TRBD1. The CDR3 runs 14 residues. Germline loops: CDR1 SGHRS, CDR2 YFSETQ. CDR3: CTSSLRDRITGYTF. As DNA, the CDR3 is TGCACCAGCAGCCTGCGGGACAGGATAACTGGCTACACCTTC.

The V gene is TRBV4-3, the J gene TRBJ1-2, with 9 bases fitting TRBD1. J gave up 6 bases and V 3 bases, and 17 bases lay outside the gene matches. Germline V CDR1 and CDR2: LGHNA, YSLEER. The CDR3 length is 18 residues. The CDR3 loop reads CASSHEPGTGLINDGYTF. CDR3 in DNA: TGCGCCAGCAGCCACGAACCCGGGACAGGGCTCATAAATGATGGCTACACCTTC.

There are a few counts of this clonotype. The rearrangement uses TRBV11-1 and TRBJ2-1, with D perhaps TRBD1 (6 bases). The CDR3 has 13 amino acids. V lost 1 base, J lost 8 bases, and 9 bases lay in between. Germline V lookup: CDR1 SGHAT, CDR2 FQDESV (reference sequence). Here the CDR3 DNA reads TGTGCCAGCAGCTTAGGGGGGCGTTATGAGCAGTTCTTC. This translates into CASSLGGRYEQFF.

The V gene is TRBV20-1, the J gene TRBJ2-3, with 12 bases fitting TRBD2. This CDR3 has 15 amino acids. Germline lookup yields CDR1 DFQATT and CDR2 SNEGSKA (reference sequence). V dropped 2 bases and J dropped 5; count of bases not matched to a gene: 5. The CDR3: CSARPSGRAQDTQYF. The CDR3 bases are TGCAGTGCTAGACCTAGCGGGAGGGCCCAAGATACGCAGTATTTT.

This clonotype was counted between two and nine times. One end of the junction is discordant with germline, which a read error may explain. CDR3 nucleotide sequence: TGTGCCAGTAGCTTAAACAGGGTCGCCTACGAGCAGTACTTC. Its translation: CASSLNRVAYEQYF. J is TRBJ2-7 and V is TRBV7-2; perhaps TRBD1 as D (6 bases). The germline V gene encodes CDR1 SGHTA and CDR2 FQGNSA. CDR3 size: 14 residues. The entire variable domain, with the rest obtained from reference TRBV7-2 and TRBJ2-7, is as follows: GAGVSQSPSNKVTEKGKDVELRCDPISGHTALYWYRQSLGQGLEFLIYFQGNSAPDKSGLPSDRFSAERTGGSVSTLTIQRTQQEDSAVYLCASSLNRVAYEQYFGPGTRLTVT.

The gene calls are TRBV7-2 and TRBJ2-3, with 9 bases identical to TRBD1. In germline, CDR1 is SGHTA, CDR2 FQGNSA. The CDR3 has 16 amino acids. With 5 bases clipped from V and 6 bases from J, the junction kept 12 bases outside the gene matches. The DNA of the CDR3 is TGTGCCAGCAGCCGGTCGGACAGGGGCACGTGGGATACGCAGTATTTT. Translation gives CASSRSDRGTWDTQYF.

This chain links TRBV7-9 with TRBJ2-7; 11 bases align to TRBD2. CDR1 and CDR2 (germline): SEHNR, FQNEAQ (reference sequence). V was pared by 5 bases and J by 5 bases, with 8 bases of the junction left unmatched. This CDR3 spans 15 amino acids. The CDR3 nucleotides read TGTGCCAGCAGCGTAACTAGCGGGGGCACCCACGAGCAGTACTTC. Protein: CASSVTSGGTHEQYF.

Only a few counts were recorded for this clonotype. The V and J genes are TRBV20-1 and TRBJ2-7, with a weak D call TRBD2 (5 bases). V was trimmed by 3 bases and J by 6 bases, leaving 12 bases between them. The CDR3 covers 12 residues. Per germline, CDR1 DFQATT and CDR2 SNEGSKA (reference sequence). The CDR3 is CSASRRGSEQYF. DNA for the CDR3: TGCAGTGCTAGTCGGCGTGGGAGCGAGCAGTACTTC.

This chain connects TRBV14 to TRBJ2-1; 11 bases match TRBD2. The tail of the sequence fits TRBJ2-7 better, so the J call may be wrong. Germline assignment: CDR1 SGHDN and CDR2 FVKESK. The length of the CDR3 is 16 residues. The CDR3 region is CASSPPGLAEYNEQYF. The DNA for the CDR3 is TGTGCCAGCAGCCCCCCGGGACTAGCGGAATACAATGAGCAGTACTTC.